This T cell receptor beta chain was retrieved from a study of identical twins. The table lists this clonotype with a few counts. TCRdb fed the 5' RACE reads into MiXCR, producing one record per CDR3 protein. Here the sample spans some 790,000 distinct CDR3 sequences, 18% being singletons. V lost 5 bases, J lost 8 bases, and 15 bases lay in between. The CDR3 is made up of 13 amino acids. Separately, the same data were catalogued under a study of T cells expressing NK-cell markers. That work adds: Alpha-beta TCR T cells were the sole sorting target in several experiments, owing to an anti-gamma-delta TCR antibody.

This clonotype was sampled from a woman aged 18-29 years in good health. Input material: PBMCs. The chain uses TRBV12-3 or TRBV12-4 and TRBJ1-2; a possible D gene is TRBD1 (5 bases). The CDR3 DNA sequence: TGTGCCAGCAGTCCCGCGGGGGGGAACGGCTACACCTTC. Its protein product is CASSPAGGNGYTF.